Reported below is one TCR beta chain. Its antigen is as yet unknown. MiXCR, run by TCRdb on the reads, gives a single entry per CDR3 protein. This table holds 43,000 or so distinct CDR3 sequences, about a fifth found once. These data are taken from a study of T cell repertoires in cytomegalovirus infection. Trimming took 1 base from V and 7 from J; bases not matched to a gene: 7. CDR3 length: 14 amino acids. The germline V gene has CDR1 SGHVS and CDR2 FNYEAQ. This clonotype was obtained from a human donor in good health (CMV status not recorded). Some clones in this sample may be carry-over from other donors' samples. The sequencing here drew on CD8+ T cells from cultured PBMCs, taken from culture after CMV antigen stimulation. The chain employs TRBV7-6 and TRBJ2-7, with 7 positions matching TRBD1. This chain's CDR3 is CASSLEGTAREQYF. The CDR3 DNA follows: TGTGCCAGCAGCTTAGAGGGGACAGCCCGAGAGCAGTACTTC.